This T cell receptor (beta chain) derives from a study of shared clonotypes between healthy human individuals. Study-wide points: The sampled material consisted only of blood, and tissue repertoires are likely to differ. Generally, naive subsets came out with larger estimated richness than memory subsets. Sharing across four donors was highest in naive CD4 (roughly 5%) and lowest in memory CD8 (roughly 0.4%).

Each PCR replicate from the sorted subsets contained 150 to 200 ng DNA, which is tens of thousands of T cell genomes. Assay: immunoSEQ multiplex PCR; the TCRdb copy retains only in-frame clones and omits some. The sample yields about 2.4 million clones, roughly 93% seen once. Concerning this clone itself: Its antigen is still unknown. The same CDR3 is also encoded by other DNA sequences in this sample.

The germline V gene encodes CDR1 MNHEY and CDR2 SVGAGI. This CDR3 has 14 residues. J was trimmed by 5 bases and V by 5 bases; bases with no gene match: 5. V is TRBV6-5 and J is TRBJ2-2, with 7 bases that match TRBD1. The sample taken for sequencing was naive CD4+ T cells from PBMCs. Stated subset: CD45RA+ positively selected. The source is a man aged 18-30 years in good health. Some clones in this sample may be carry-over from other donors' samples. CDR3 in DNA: TGTGCCAGCAGTCTAAACAGGGGAACCGGGGAGCTGTTTTTT. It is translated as CASSLNRGTGELFF.